Presented here are 15 T cell receptor beta chains from one specimen sequenced in a study of blood T cell repertoires in COVID-19 (dated by TCRdb to 2020 to 2022). The library was prepared using the immunoSEQ multiplex PCR assay. Imported from immuneACCESS, the table was reduced by TCRdb to in-frame sequences with V and J called. These copies leave out some clones; in studies compared against another copy, an unresolved V gene accounts for under half, and the cause of the remainder is not known. Here the sample has roughly 40,000 clones; roughly 70% occur a single time. 61% of the sample is in the top ten clones. The specimen was peripheral blood. These TCRs come from a man at least 80 years old with acute or convalescent COVID-19.

The genes are TRBV19 and TRBJ1-2; D gene unclear. Trimming left V 1 base short and J 9 bases short, with 12 bases between. The CDR3 has 13 residues. The germline V gene encodes CDR1 LNHDA and CDR2 SQIVND (reference sequence). CDR3 protein: CASSIVTAGSYTF. CDR3 in DNA: TGTGCCAGTAGTATAGTTACAGCCGGTAGCTACACCTTC.

This clone was counted once. The rearrangement joins TRBV6-2 or TRBV6-3 to TRBJ2-7, with 12 bases aligning to TRBD2. After removal of 1 base from V and 5 bases from J, the junction contained 3 bases not matched to a gene. The CDR3 is 15 amino acids. Germline CDR1 reads MNHEY; CDR2 reads SVGEGT. The CDR3 nucleotides read TGTGCCAGCAGTTACTTCGGACTAGCGGGGAACGAGCAGTACTTC. It encodes CASSYFGLAGNEQYF.

The chain couples TRBV29-1 to TRBJ2-1, with 7 bases fitting TRBD2. This CDR3 comprises 14 residues. Germline V gives CDR1 SQVTM, CDR2 ANQGSEA. Losses at the gene ends were 4 bases for V and 0 bases for J; bases not matched to a gene: 3. Written as DNA, the CDR3 is TGCAGCGTTGCCGGGGGGAGCTCCTACAATGAGCAGTTCTTC. This codes for CSVAGGSSYNEQFF.

The chain couples TRBV29-1 to TRBJ2-7, with 7 bases fitting TRBD1. The CDR3 covers 12 residues. Germline V lookup: CDR1 SQVTM, CDR2 ANQGSEA. The V segment lost 7 bases and the J segment 0 bases; nucleotides outside the gene matches: 3. This CDR3 reads CSARQGSYEQYF. DNA for the CDR3: TGCAGCGCTAGACAGGGCTCCTACGAGCAGTACTTC.

The chain joins TRBV5-1 to TRBJ2-1; TRBD2 agrees at 7 bases. In germline, CDR1 is SGHRS, CDR2 YFSETQ. The CDR3 has 15 amino acids. V dropped 0 bases and J dropped 10; count of bases not matched to a gene: 10. CDR3 protein: CASSLVASGSGEQFF. CDR3 in DNA: TGCGCCAGCAGCTTGGTCGCTAGCGGATCAGGGGAGCAGTTCTTC.

This sequence joins TRBV6-5 and TRBJ2-7; 7 bases are shared with TRBD1. J was trimmed by 1 base and V by 6 bases; bases with no gene match: 9. The CDR3 covers 15 residues. The germline V gene has CDR1 MNHEY and CDR2 SVGAGI. CDR3 nucleotides: TGTGCCAGCAGCTCCTCGGAGACAGGGTCCTACGAGCAGTACTTC. This translates into CASSSSETGSYEQYF.

J is TRBJ2-2 and V is TRBV7-2; 8 bases map to TRBD1. The V segment lost 6 bases and the J segment 4 bases; nucleotides outside the gene matches: 4. From germline, CDR1 is SGHTA and CDR2 FQGNSA. This CDR3 contains 14 residues. The CDR3 loop reads CASSRDRSTGELFF. CDR3 DNA: TGTGCCAGCAGTAGGGACAGGAGCACCGGGGAGCTGTTTTTT.

This clone was detected many times. The rearrangement links TRBV3-1 (or the pseudogene TRBV3-2) to TRBJ2-1; D unresolved. This CDR3 region has 13 residues. Germline values: CDR1 LGHDT, CDR2 YNNKEL (reference sequence). V was cut by 0 bases and J by 9 bases, with 9 bases left in between. This chain's CDR3 is CASSQDLLSEQFF. CDR3 DNA: TGTGCCAGCAGCCAAGATTTACTTTCTGAGCAGTTCTTC.

The chain combines TRBV5-8 with TRBJ2-3; 7 bases are shared with TRBD1. The CDR3 extends over 14 amino acids. Germline V gives CDR1 SGHTS, CDR2 YDEGEE. With 0 bases clipped from V and 3 bases from J, the junction kept 1 base outside the gene matches. The CDR3 sequence: CASSLDRGTDTQYF. Here the CDR3 DNA reads TGTGCCAGCAGCTTGGACAGGGGAACAGATACGCAGTATTTT.

The chain has TRBV3-1 (or the pseudogene TRBV3-2) and TRBJ1-2; the match to TRBD1 covers 9 bases. Germline assignment: CDR1 LGHDT and CDR2 YNNKEL (reference sequence). The length of the CDR3 is 15 residues. Trimming took 4 bases from V and 10 from J; bases not matched to a gene: 13. In nucleotides, the CDR3 is TGTGCCAGCAGCCCTACCCCTCGGGACAGGGTAACCTACACCTTC. It translates to CASSPTPRDRVTYTF.

The chain carries TRBV29-1 and TRBJ1-5, with a weak D call TRBD1 (5 bases). The CDR3 covers 13 residues. Germline assignment: CDR1 SQVTM and CDR2 ANQGSEA. Trimming took off 4 bases at V and 2 bases at J, with 9 bases between the two ends. The DNA for the CDR3 is TGCAGCGTTGGAATAGGGGGCAATCAGCCCCAGCATTTT. This gives the protein CSVGIGGNQPQHF.

This clone was recorded only once. The V gene is TRBV6-5, the J gene TRBJ1-5, with 8 bases that match TRBD1. Germline trimming cut 6 bases from V and 5 bases from J; bases unmatched to any gene: 3. Germline CDR1 MNHEY, CDR2 SVGAGI. CDR3 length: 13 residues. DNA of the CDR3: TGTGCCAGCAGAGTGACAGGGGATCAGCCCCAGCATTTT. Translating it yields CASRVTGDQPQHF.

V is TRBV4-1 and J is TRBJ1-1, with 7 bases lining up with TRBD1. Losses at the gene ends were 2 bases for V and 4 bases for J; bases not matched to a gene: 4. CDR3 length equals 14 residues. CDR1 and CDR2 (germline): MGHRA, YSYEKL. As DNA, the CDR3 is TGCGCCAGCAGCCAATTGACAGGGCTCACTGAAGCTTTCTTT. Residues: CASSQLTGLTEAFF.

The chain is built from TRBV7-9 and TRBJ1-1, with D perhaps TRBD1 (5 bases). Per germline, CDR1 SEHNR and CDR2 FQNEAQ (reference sequence). This CDR3 region has 19 residues. Trimming left V 7 bases short and J 6 bases short, with 33 bases between. The CDR3 bases are TGTGCCAGCACCTATCGCGTGCCGGGACTGGTCGGGGCGGGGGCTGAAGCTTTCTTT. It translates to CASTYRVPGLVGAGAEAFF.

The J gene is TRBJ2-2, the V gene TRBV7-9, with 7 nucleotides matching TRBD1. Germline V gene data show CDR1 as SEHNR and CDR2 as FQNEAQ (reference sequence). Germline trimming cut 1 base from V and 4 bases from J; bases unmatched to any gene: 0. The CDR3 sequence is 14 residues long. The CDR3 nucleotides are TGTGCCAGCAGCTTAGACAGGGGCACCGGGGAGCTGTTTTTT. Translating it yields CASSLDRGTGELFF.